This T cell receptor beta chain came from a study of brain T cells in children with intractable seizures. Study-level findings and limits: HCMV serostatus was not known, and viral specificity came from CDR3 similarity only. Pre-surgery blood may have been undersampled, hiding some clones.

The assay was immunoSEQ multiplex PCR, and TCRdb's table has in-frame clones only and misses some. The data hold around 80,000 clones, with around 91% observed a single time. Surgery cases with the highest brain T cell transcript signatures were chosen for sequencing. Patients received at least one anti-epileptic drug before surgery. With regard to this clone: Its antigen is unidentified.

CDR3 size: 13 residues. Trimming removed 7 bases from V and 3 bases from J, with 12 bases in between. CDR1 and CDR2 from the germline V gene are SGHDT and YYEEEE. The sequences come from peripheral blood, collected at surgery. The clonotype was recovered from a girl aged 2-10 years with Rasmussen encephalitis and intractable seizures. The chain couples TRBV5-6 to TRBJ2-3, with D maybe TRBD2 (6 bases). CDR3 sequence: CASLGRGTDTQYF. The CDR3 DNA reads TGTGCCAGCCTGGGCCGGGGGACAGATACGCAGTATTTT.